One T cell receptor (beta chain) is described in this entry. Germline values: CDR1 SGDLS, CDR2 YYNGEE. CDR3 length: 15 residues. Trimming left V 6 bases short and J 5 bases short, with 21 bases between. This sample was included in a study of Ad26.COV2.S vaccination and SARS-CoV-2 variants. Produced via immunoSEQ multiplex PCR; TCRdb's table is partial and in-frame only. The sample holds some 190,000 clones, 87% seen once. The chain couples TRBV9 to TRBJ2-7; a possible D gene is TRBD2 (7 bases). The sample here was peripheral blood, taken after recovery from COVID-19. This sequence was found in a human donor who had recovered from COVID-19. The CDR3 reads CASNRGGGRNDEQYF. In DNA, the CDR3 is TGTGCCAGCAACCGGGGAGGGGGGCGCAATGACGAGCAGTACTTC. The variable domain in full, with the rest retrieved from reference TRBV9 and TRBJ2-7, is DSGVTQTPKHLITATGQRVTLRCSPRSGDLSVYWYQQSLDQGLQFLIQYYNGEERAKGNILERFSAQQFPDLHSELNLSSLELGDSALYFCASNRGGGRNDEQYFGPGTRLTVT.